These 14 T cell receptor beta chains were sequenced from one sample in a study of beta chain features in type 1 diabetes. Study-level findings and limits: Researchers report that Type 1 diabetes patients had moderately but significantly shorter TCRB CDR3s across all four CD4+ subsets.

Expressed TCRB transcripts were sequenced after all isolated RNA was converted to cDNA. TCRdb's copy holds only in-frame clones and misses some; the assay was immunoSEQ multiplex PCR. The data show roughly 700,000 clones, roughly 13% seen once. Their antigen targets remain unknown. Sequenced material: naive CD4+ T cells from blood. Every receptor here comes from a man aged 18-30 years with type 1 diabetes.

This clone was seen only a few times. The V gene is TRBV7-3, the J gene TRBJ2-1; a possible D gene is TRBD2 (5 bases). Trimming pared 1 base from V and 5 bases from J, leaving 12 bases between. The V gene's germline CDR1 is SGHTA and CDR2 FQGTGA. The CDR3 runs to 15 residues. The CDR3 protein is CASSLKQAGDNEQFF. The CDR3, as DNA: TGTGCCAGCAGCTTAAAGCAGGCCGGGGACAATGAGCAGTTCTTC.

The sample holds one count of this clone. The chain is built from TRBV10-3 and TRBJ2-7; the D gene is possibly TRBD2 (7 bases). Deletions cut 9 bases from V and 2 bases from J, with 17 bases between. The CDR3 loop spans 14 amino acids. Germline loops: CDR1 ENHRY, CDR2 SYGVKD. In nucleotides, the CDR3 is TGTGCCATGAACGGCGGGGGCGGGCCCTACGAGCAGTACTTC. Encoded protein: CAMNGGGGPYEQYF.

This chain connects TRBV2 to TRBJ1-6; D perhaps matches TRBD1 (5 bases). CDR1 and CDR2 (germline): SNHLY, FYNNEI. V was pared by 3 bases and J by 10 bases, with 10 bases between. The CDR3 has 13 amino acids. CDR3: CASSEGEGSPLHF. CDR3 in DNA: TGTGCCAGCAGTGAGGGGGAGGGGTCACCCCTCCACTTT.

This clone was picked up a small number of times. The chain links TRBV14 to TRBJ2-5, with D perhaps TRBD2 (6 bases). CDR1 SGHDN and CDR2 FVKESK come from the germline V gene. This CDR3 region has 15 residues. Trimming took off 4 bases at V and 2 bases at J, with 14 bases between the two ends. The CDR3 loop is CASSPGDGLQETQYF. CDR3 bases: TGTGCCAGCAGCCCCGGGGACGGACTACAAGAGACCCAGTACTTC.

This clone occurred a few times. The V and J genes are TRBV28 and TRBJ2-7, with 7 nucleotides matching TRBD1. The CDR3 contains 16 residues. The junction had 12 bases not matched to a gene; V was cut back by 4 bases and J by 3 bases. The germline CDR1 and CDR2 sequences are MDHEN and SYDVKM. CDR3 sequence (DNA): TGTGCCAGCAGTTACCAATCCGGGACAGTTTTCTACGAGCAGTACTTC. Its translation: CASSYQSGTVFYEQYF.

The chain is built from TRBV30 and TRBJ1-2, with no clear D. There are 13 residues in the CDR3. Germline CDR1 and CDR2: GTSNPN and SVGIG (reference sequence). V was cut by 3 bases and J by 2 bases, with 10 bases left in between. The CDR3 DNA sequence: TGTGCCTGGAGGGGTGGATGGAACTATGGCTACACCTTC. It is translated as CAWRGGWNYGYTF.

The J gene is TRBJ1-5, the V gene TRBV21-1. TRBV21-1 is listed as a pseudogene. The CDR3 length is 16 residues. CDR3 DNA: TGTGCCAGCAGCAAGGACCGGGGGGACAGCAATCAGCCCCAGCATTTT. Residues: CASSKDRGDSNQPQHF.

The V call is TRBV5-4, the J call TRBJ1-2; 8 nucleotides agree with TRBD1. The V gene's germline CDR1 is SGHNT and CDR2 YYREEE (reference sequence). The V and J ends lost 5 bases and 8 bases, in that order; junction bases with no gene match: 5. This CDR3 comprises 12 residues. The CDR3 sequence is CASRSGQEGYTF. Written as DNA, the CDR3 is TGTGCCAGCAGGTCGGGACAGGAAGGCTACACCTTC.

The chain joins TRBV13 to TRBJ1-4; TRBD1 aligns across 9 bases. The CDR3 runs to 14 residues. V was clipped by 5 bases and J by 5 bases; unmatched bases: 3. CDR1 PRHDT and CDR2 FYEKMQ come from the germline V gene (reference sequence). The CDR3 DNA is TGTGCCAGCAGCAGGACAGGGGTAAATGAAAAACTGTTTTTT. This sequence encodes CASSRTGVNEKLFF.

The chain combines TRBV6-5 with TRBJ1-4, with D unclear. V was cut by 0 bases and J by 8 bases, with 16 bases left in between. The germline gives CDR1 MNHEY, CDR2 SVGAGI. The CDR3 totals 16 residues. CDR3 nucleotides: TGTGCCAGCAGTTACTCAGGAGGGCCTAAAGGCGAAAAACTGTTTTTT. Protein sequence: CASSYSGGPKGEKLFF.

This chain connects TRBV20-1 to TRBJ1-1; 9 nucleotides align to TRBD1. Trimming took 5 bases from V and 11 from J; bases not matched to a gene: 6. Germline loops: CDR1 DFQATT, CDR2 SNEGSKA (reference sequence). The CDR3 is 11 residues long. The CDR3 spells CSALQGARAFF. CDR3 nucleotide sequence: TGCAGTGCTTTACAGGGGGCGAGGGCTTTCTTT.

The genes are TRBV25-1 and TRBJ1-4; D not certain. From germline, CDR1 is MGHDK and CDR2 SYGVNS. The CDR3 sequence is 15 residues long. Trimming shortened V by 3 bases and J by 2 bases, and 10 bases separated the two germline ends. This chain's CDR3 is CASSDPTGTNEKLFF. In DNA, the CDR3 is TGTGCCAGCAGTGACCCAACCGGGACTAATGAAAAACTGTTTTTT.

The chain has TRBV28 and TRBJ2-3, with D possibly TRBD1 on 5 matching bases. The V and J ends lost 6 bases and 2 bases respectively, with 15 bases between them. Germline lookup yields CDR1 MDHEN and CDR2 SYDVKM. The CDR3 covers 15 residues. The CDR3 DNA reads TGTGCCAGCAGACGGACATCCCCGGACACAGATACGCAGTATTTT. Translating gives CASRRTSPDTDTQYF.

This clone has more than one count but fewer than ten. The CDR3 nucleotides read TGTGCCAGCAGTTTATCCCCACCGAACACTGAAGCTTTCTTT. Protein sequence: CASSLSPPNTEAFF. This chain links TRBV28 with TRBJ1-1; D gene ambiguous. The CDR3 is 14 residues long. Germline V lookup: CDR1 MDHEN, CDR2 SYDVKM. Trimming left V 1 base short and J 1 base short, with 7 bases between.